These 7 T cell receptor beta chains originate from one sample sequenced in a study of cytotoxic CD8 clonotypes in ibrutinib-treated CLL. Produced via immunoSEQ multiplex PCR; TCRdb's table is partial and in-frame only. The data show roughly 23,000 clones, around 73% seen once. Sequencing used PBMCs, obtained before ibrutinib treatment. The source is a human donor with chronic lymphocytic leukemia.

The chain has TRBV28 and TRBJ2-7; TRBD2 agrees at 10 bases. The CDR3 is 14 residues long. The V gene's germline CDR1 is MDHEN and CDR2 SYDVKM. J was trimmed by 7 bases and V by 6 bases; bases with no gene match: 9. The CDR3 protein is CASSRSGGVREQYF. The DNA for the CDR3 is TGTGCCAGCAGCAGGAGCGGGGGGGTCAGAGAGCAGTACTTC.

The chain combines TRBV5-3 with TRBJ2-1; TRBD2 aligns across 10 bases. TRBV5-3 is annotated as an ORF whose role is uncertain. The CDR3 extends over 16 amino acids. V was clipped by 6 bases and J by 9 bases; unmatched bases: 15. CDR3 loop: CARILAGTFPQCEQFF. The DNA of the CDR3 is TGTGCCAGAATACTAGCGGGAACCTTTCCACAGTGTGAGCAGTTCTTC.

DNA of the CDR3: TGCGCCAGCAGCTTGAGGGGACTAGCGGGTGATACGCAGTATTTT. Translating it yields CASSLRGLAGDTQYF. The chain has TRBV5-1 and TRBJ2-3; 12 nucleotides agree with TRBD2. CDR3 size: 15 residues. J lost 6 bases, V lost 1 base, and 3 bases had no gene match. Germline loops: CDR1 SGHRS, CDR2 YFSETQ.

The chain couples TRBV11-3 to TRBJ2-3, with 12 bases matching TRBD2. The CDR3 loop spans 18 amino acids. The ends lost 5 bases at V and 2 bases at J; junction bases unmatched: 11. Germline V gene sequence: CDR1 SGHNT, CDR2 YENEEA. CDR3 sequence (DNA): TGTGCCAGCAGCGCCCGGACCGGGACTAGCGGGCCCACAGATACGCAGTATTTT. Amino acids: CASSARTGTSGPTDTQYF.

This clone was recorded once. The chain combines TRBV19 with TRBJ1-2; D is uncertain. Germline CDR1 is LNHDA and CDR2 is SQIVND (reference sequence). V was trimmed by 5 bases and J by 0 bases, leaving 10 bases between them. The CDR3 covers 14 residues. CDR3 amino acids: CASSLGLSNYGYTF. The CDR3 region has the DNA TGTGCCAGTAGTCTGGGGTTGTCTAACTATGGCTACACCTTC.

The chain couples TRBV5-1 to TRBJ1-1; D might be TRBD1 (6 bases). The CDR3 runs to 14 residues. The germline CDR1 and CDR2 sequences are SGHRS and YFSETQ. Trimming took 4 bases from V and 1 from J, leaving 11 bases between them. The CDR3 bases are TGCGCCAGCAGCAATAAAGGGGGGAACACTGAAGCTTTCTTT. This sequence encodes CASSNKGGNTEAFF. Complete variable domain (other parts from reference TRBV5-1 and TRBJ1-1): KAGVTQTPRYLIKTRGQQVTLSCSPISGHRSVSWYQQTPGQGLQFLFEYFSETQRNKGNFPGRFSGRQFSNSRSEMNVSTLELGDSALYLCASSNKGGNTEAFFGQGTRLTVV.

The chain is built from TRBV7-9 and TRBJ1-2; D not resolved. This CDR3 is built from 16 residues. Deletions cut 1 base from V and 0 bases from J, with 12 bases between. CDR1 SEHNR and CDR2 FQNEAQ come from the germline V gene (reference sequence). The CDR3 DNA follows: TGTGCCAGCAGCTTAGGAGGGCGGGGAGCTAACTATGGCTACACCTTC. Amino acids: CASSLGGRGANYGYTF. Full variable domain (outside the CDR3, taken from reference TRBV7-9 and TRBJ1-2): DTGVSQNPRHKITKRGQNVTFRCDPISEHNRLYWYRQTLGQGPEFLTYFQNEAQLEKSRLLSDRFSAERPKGSFSTLEIQRTEQGDSAMYLCASSLGGRGANYGYTFGSGTRLTVV.